The source of this T cell receptor (beta chain) is a study of tumor-infiltrating lymphocytes in localized non-small cell lung cancer. At the level of the study: Some samples were collected after neoadjuvant chemotherapy; smokers, never-smokers and several histologies were included. Each patient gave resected tumor and non-adjacent uninvolved lung tissue. Study-wide points: No T-cell fraction difference was seen between IM1 and IM2 tumors.

Libraries were prepared by immunoSEQ multiplex PCR; TCRdb keeps only in-frame clonotypes and omits some of them. The data show around 15,000 clones, with more than 75% seen just once and approximately 10% held by the top ten. This clone showed up just once. Antigen specificity is unknown. V was pared by 1 base and J by 0 bases, with 1 base between. CDR3 length: 13 amino acids. The germline V gene has CDR1 LNHDA and CDR2 SQIVND (reference sequence). The chain has TRBV19 and TRBJ2-1; D is uncertain. This TCR was recovered from a human donor with non-small cell lung cancer. The sample comprised uninvolved lung tissue not adjacent to the tumor. The CDR3 reads CASSIGSYNEQFF. As DNA, the CDR3 is TGTGCCAGTAGTATAGGCTCCTACAATGAGCAGTTCTTC.